A selection of T cell receptor beta chains follows, all from one sample in a study of T cell responses to AZD1222 COVID-19 vaccine. Repertoires were generated with immunoSEQ multiplex PCR, while TCRdb's copy carries only in-frame clones and drops some. The table records about 140,000 clones, over 90% of them present only once. This material consisted of peripheral blood, taken on day 0 of MenACWY control vaccination. The receptors come from an adult in good health. Each CDR3 is given with its conserved first and last residue. A D gene is named only where the DNA matches it firmly. Clone size is shown for a subset of rows, as once, few, many or a class of expanded clone.

v_call,j_call,clone_size,d_call,cdr3_aa,cdr3_nt
TRBV14,TRBJ1-3,.,.,CASSQGNSGNTIYF,TGTGCCAGCAGCCAAGGAAACTCTGGAAACACCATATATTTT
TRBV18,TRBJ1-1,.,.,CASSRVGDTEAFF,TGTGCCAGCTCACGGGTCGGGGACACTGAAGCTTTCTTT
TRBV6-5,TRBJ1-2,few,.,CASSPSSGGYTF,TGTGCCAGCAGTCCGAGCTCGGGGGGCTACACCTTC
TRBV4-2,TRBJ1-6,.,.,CASSQEDERRSPLHF,TGTGCCAGCAGCCAAGAGGACGAGCGGCGGTCACCCCTCCACTTT
TRBV27,TRBJ1-2,.,.,CASSFSQGGGYTF,TGTGCCAGCAGTTTTTCGCAGGGCGGAGGCTACACCTTC
TRBV5-1,TRBJ1-2,.,.,CASSLGIGGSGGYTF,TGCGCCAGCAGCTTGGGTATCGGGGGATCGGGAGGCTACACCTTC
TRBV19,TRBJ1-2,few,TRBD1,CASSTDRDYGYTF,TGTGCCAGTAGTACAGACAGGGACTATGGCTACACCTTC
TRBV3-1/TRBV3-2,TRBJ2-5,.,.,CASSSLGARGQETQYF,TGTGCCAGCAGTTCCCTGGGTGCCCGGGGCCAAGAGACCCAGTACTTC
TRBV14,TRBJ1-1,.,.,CASSQDLSGKAFF,TGTGCCAGCAGCCAAGATCTTTCCGGTAAAGCTTTCTTT
TRBV2,TRBJ1-5,once,.,CASSLGAQPQHF,TGTGCCAGCAGCCTGGGTGCTCAGCCCCAGCATTTT
TRBV7-9,TRBJ2-5,.,.,CASSLAVGQETQYF,TGTGCCAGCAGCTTAGCGGTGGGACAAGAGACCCAGTACTTC
TRBV14,TRBJ1-1,.,.,CASSHRGAANTEAFF,TGTGCCAGCAGCCACCGAGGGGCAGCGAACACTGAAGCTTTCTTT
TRBV4-2,TRBJ2-7,.,.,CASSQRVGQGLNEQYF,TGTGCCAGCAGCCAGAGGGTGGGTCAGGGGCTAAACGAGCAGTACTTC
TRBV28,TRBJ2-1,.,.,CASSLDLTQFF,TGTGCCAGCAGTTTGGACCTAACGCAGTTCTTC
TRBV9,TRBJ2-5,.,TRBD2,CASSPGGETQYF,TGTGCCAGCAGCCCGGGGGGAGAGACCCAGTACTTC
TRBV5-1,TRBJ2-2,.,.,CASSLRGHLTGELFF,TGCGCCAGCAGCTTGAGGGGACACCTCACCGGGGAGCTGTTTTTT
TRBV5-6,TRBJ2-1,.,TRBD2,CASSPPRLAGVLGNEQFF,TGTGCCAGCAGCCCGCCGAGACTAGCGGGGGTACTAGGAAATGAGCAGTTCTTC
TRBV6-5,TRBJ1-3,.,.,CASSRPGRNGNTIYF,TGTGCCAGCAGTCGCCCAGGGAGGAATGGAAACACCATATATTTT
TRBV6-5,TRBJ1-1,.,.,CASSYSAGRMNTEAFF,TGTGCCAGCAGTTACTCGGCAGGTCGGATGAACACTGAAGCTTTCTTT
TRBV9,TRBJ1-2,.,.,CASSPGHKPYGYTF,TGTGCCAGCAGTCCGGGACACAAACCTTATGGCTACACCTTC
TRBV30,TRBJ2-7,.,.,CAWSAFVGRSYEQYF,TGTGCCTGGAGCGCATTTGTGGGCCGCTCCTACGAGCAGTACTTC
TRBV28,TRBJ1-4,.,.,CASIPWGGYEKLFF,TGTGCCAGCATTCCTTGGGGGGGCTATGAAAAACTGTTTTTT
TRBV28,TRBJ1-5,.,TRBD1,CASRRRTGGNQPQHF,TGTGCCAGCAGACGGAGGACAGGGGGGAATCAGCCCCAGCATTTT
TRBV5-6,TRBJ1-2,.,.,CASSMSGTEGYTF,TGTGCCAGCAGCATGTCAGGGACGGAAGGCTACACCTTC
TRBV6-4,TRBJ2-7,.,TRBD2,CASSDSLAGQSYEQYF,TGTGCCAGCAGTGACTCACTAGCGGGCCAGTCCTACGAGCAGTACTTC
TRBV18,TRBJ2-5,few,TRBD1,CASSPRPGGNQETQYF,TGTGCCAGCTCACCAAGGCCAGGGGGAAATCAGGAGACCCAGTACTTC